What follows describes a single T cell receptor beta chain. These data belong to a study of blood T cell repertoires in COVID-19. Authors' methods: Reference gene primer amplification gave estimated nucleated cell counts. Sequencing was performed with immunoSEQ multiplex PCR; in TCRdb, only in-frame clones are kept and a portion is missing. That table gives V, J and clone size, and the DNA gave D and trimming. The sample lists about 380,000 clones, more than 75% occurring once. Individuals drawn from under 30 US areas were roughly 18 to 95 years old. Cohorts were based on clinical histories the participants reported. Among Cohort 3 donors, those recovered had two negative PCRs, clearance, or symptom resolution. The V gene's germline CDR1 is MNHNY and CDR2 SVGAGI (reference sequence). The CDR3 totals 13 residues. V was shortened by 2 bases and J by 5 bases, with 10 bases between the two germline ends.

The material sequenced was PBMCs or T cells enriched from blood (not recorded which). This sequence was found in a woman in her late teens or twenties who had recovered from COVID-19. The rearrangement uses TRBV6-6 and TRBJ2-7; a possible D gene is TRBD2 (5 bases). CDR3 DNA: TGTGCCAGCAGTTACGGACTGTCTGACGAGCAGTACTTC. It specifies CASSYGLSDEQYF.